This T cell receptor beta chain comes out of a study of blood T cells in healthy people across ages. Using a J-beta primer mix together with a sample-barcoded 5' primer, a second PCR was run for about 6 to 12 cycles. TCRdb re-derived calls from the 5' RACE reads in MiXCR, one entry per CDR3 protein. Of hundreds of thousands of distinct CDR3 sequences detected, approximately 26% appear once; the ten largest clones hold about 3.3%. Only one count was recorded for this clonotype. The CDR3 has 15 amino acids. Trimming took 5 bases from V and 4 from J; bases not matched to a gene: 7. The germline gives CDR1 SGHKS, CDR2 YYEKEE (reference sequence). The data were also submitted as part of a second study, on T cells of mothers and their children. As reported in that work: For each mother, over 8.5 million TCR beta CDR3 reads were obtained, and for each child, around 3 million. Pairs that are related and pairs that are unrelated have TCR recombination output shaped similarly by thymic selection.

The clonotype was recovered from a boy between 2 and 10 years old in good health. The rearrangement links TRBV5-5 to TRBJ2-1; 9 bases line up with TRBD1. Sequencing was performed on blood. For the CDR3, the DNA is TGTGCCAGCAGACCGGACAGGGGCTTGTACAATGAGCAGTTCTTC. Amino acid sequence: CASRPDRGLYNEQFF.